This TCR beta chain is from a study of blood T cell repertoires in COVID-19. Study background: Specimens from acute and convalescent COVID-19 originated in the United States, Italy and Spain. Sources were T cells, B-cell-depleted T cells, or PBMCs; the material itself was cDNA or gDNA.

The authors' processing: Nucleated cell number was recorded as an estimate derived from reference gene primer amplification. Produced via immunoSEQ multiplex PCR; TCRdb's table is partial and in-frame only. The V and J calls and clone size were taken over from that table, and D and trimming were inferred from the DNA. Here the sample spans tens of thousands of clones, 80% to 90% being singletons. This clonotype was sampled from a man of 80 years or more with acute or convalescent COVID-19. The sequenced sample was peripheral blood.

The CDR3 protein is CASSLGGSTDTQYF. Written as DNA, the CDR3 is TGCGCCAGCAGCTTGGGCGGCAGCACAGATACGCAGTATTTT. The V and J genes are TRBV5-1 and TRBJ2-3; no definite D call. Trimming shortened V by 0 bases and J by 0 bases, and 5 bases separated the two germline ends. The CDR3 loop spans 14 amino acids. Per the germline V gene, CDR1 is SGHRS and CDR2 is YFSETQ.